Listed here are 21 T cell receptor beta chains from one sample, sequenced in a study of T cell responses to AZD1222 COVID-19 vaccine. Here immunoSEQ multiplex PCR was the method, and the copy in TCRdb shows in-frame clones only, minus some. The sample lists about 130,000 clones, just under 95% occurring once. The sample was peripheral blood, taken on day 0 of AZD1222 vaccination. Every receptor here comes from an adult in good health.

This chain connects TRBV27 to TRBJ1-3; D uncertain. Trimming pared 5 bases from V and 1 base from J, leaving 12 bases between. CDR1 is MNHEY, CDR2 SMNVEV, per germline (reference sequence). This CDR3 has 15 residues. In DNA form, the CDR3 reads TGTGCCAGCAGTCCGTATGGGCGGTCTGGAAACACCATATATTTT. It is translated as CASSPYGRSGNTIYF.

This clone has just one count. The chain joins TRBV2 to TRBJ2-1; either TRBD1 or TRBD2 may supply D (6 bases each). Germline V gene data show CDR1 as SNHLY and CDR2 as FYNNEI. V was cut by 3 bases and J by 3 bases, with 12 bases left in between. The CDR3 is made up of 15 amino acids. The CDR3 DNA sequence: TGTGCCAGCAGTGATGTGGGGGGCCACTACAATGAGCAGTTCTTC. Translation: CASSDVGGHYNEQFF.

The chain joins TRBV30 to TRBJ1-3; D gene ambiguous. V was clipped by 3 bases and J by 0 bases, with 9 bases between them. CDR1 is GTSNPN, CDR2 SVGIG, per germline (reference sequence). The length of the CDR3 is 14 residues. The CDR3 loop reads CAWRVPSSGNTIYF. CDR3 coding DNA: TGTGCCTGGAGAGTACCGAGCTCTGGAAACACCATATATTTT. Together with reference TRBV30 and TRBJ1-3, the CDR3 gives the full variable domain: SQTIHQWPATLVQPVGSPLSLECTVEGTSNPNLYWYRQAAGRGLQLLFYSVGIGQISSEVPQNLSASRPQDRQFILSSKKLLLSDSGFYLCAWRVPSSGNTIYFGEGSWLTVV.

The CDR3 sequence is CASSPSQPFRRNTEAFF. CDR3 DNA: TGTGCCAGCAGCCCCTCCCAACCATTCAGGAGGAACACTGAAGCTTTCTTT. The chain joins TRBV5-4 to TRBJ1-1; D ambiguous. Germline V gene lookup returns CDR1 SGHNT and CDR2 YYREEE (reference sequence). The CDR3 runs 17 residues. The V and J ends lost 4 bases and 1 base respectively, with 20 bases between them.

V is TRBV5-1 and J is TRBJ1-1; D remains unclear. Germline V CDR1 and CDR2: SGHRS, YFSETQ. V was clipped by 4 bases and J by 1 base, with 8 bases between them. The CDR3 is 13 residues long. The chain's CDR3 is CASSRMGNTEAFF. In DNA form, the CDR3 reads TGCGCCAGCAGCCGTATGGGGAACACTGAAGCTTTCTTT.

V gene TRBV10-1 combines with J gene TRBJ2-5; D tentatively reads TRBD1 or TRBD2 (5 bases each). The germline V and J ends were trimmed by 5 bases and 4 bases, with 14 bases remaining between them. Germline V gene data show CDR1 as WNHNN and CDR2 as SYGVQD (reference sequence). The CDR3 loop spans 14 amino acids. The CDR3 DNA follows: TGCGCCAGCAGTCACTCCGGGACGCGAGAGACCCAGTACTTC. Its protein product is CASSHSGTRETQYF.

This clone was seen once. The DNA of the CDR3 is TGCGCCAGCAGCCCCGGTGTGACGGGGCGAGAGACCCAGTACTTC. It encodes CASSPGVTGRETQYF. The chain joins TRBV4-1 to TRBJ2-5; D may match TRBD1 or TRBD2 (5 bases each). This CDR3 is 15 amino acids long. CDR1 is MGHRA and CDR2 is YSYEKL in the germline V gene. The germline V and J ends were trimmed by 4 bases and 4 bases, with 16 bases remaining between them.

This clone was recorded a few times. This chain links TRBV6-5 with TRBJ1-1; no clear D gene. CDR3 size: 15 residues. The V end was cut by 3 bases, the J end by 1 base, with 12 bases between. From germline, CDR1 is MNHEY and CDR2 SVGAGI. CDR3 nucleotide sequence: TGTGCCAGCAGTTATAGCGTGCAGGCGAACACTGAAGCTTTCTTT. The encoded protein is CASSYSVQANTEAFF.

This clone showed up just a few times. The rearrangement joins TRBV28 to TRBJ2-1, with 10 bases matching TRBD2. Germline V gene sequence: CDR1 MDHEN, CDR2 SYDVKM. The CDR3 has 15 amino acids. V trimming: 6 bases; J trimming: 9 bases; junction bases outside the gene matches: 11. The CDR3 nucleotides are TGTGCCAGCAGGGGAGCGGGAGGGGCTTGGGGTGAGCAGTTCTTC. Translation gives CASRGAGGAWGEQFF.

The chain links TRBV7-9 to TRBJ1-3, with unresolved D. The germline gives CDR1 SEHNR, CDR2 FQNEAQ (reference sequence). The V end lost 2 bases, the J end lost 0 bases, and 8 bases lay between the germline ends. The CDR3 runs 15 residues. The CDR3, as DNA: TGTGCCAGCAGCTTATGGTCCAGCTCTGGAAACACCATATATTTT. Translation: CASSLWSSSGNTIYF.

As regards this clone: This sample also contains other DNA sequences that code for the same CDR3. The chain employs TRBV30 and TRBJ2-5; weak D call: TRBD1 (6 bases). The CDR3 consists of 13 residues. Germline V gene sequence: CDR1 GTSNPN, CDR2 SVGIG (reference sequence). Trimming cost V 1 base and J 2 bases, with 8 bases left between them. CDR3 nucleotides: TGTGCCTGGAGTGGGGGGCTACAAGAGACCCAGTACTTC. Translation: CAWSGGLQETQYF.

This CDR3 reads CASSESPGSNYGYTF. In DNA, the CDR3 is TGTGCCAGCAGTGAATCTCCAGGGTCTAACTATGGCTACACCTTC. The chain joins TRBV25-1 to TRBJ1-2, with a possible D match to TRBD1 (5 bases). The CDR3 has 15 residues. V was shortened by 1 base and J by 0 bases, with 9 bases between the two germline ends. Germline CDR1 reads MGHDK; CDR2 reads SYGVNS.

CDR3 amino acids: CASSLAYEQFF. CDR3 DNA sequence: TGTGCCAGCAGTTTGGCATATGAGCAGTTCTTC. The rearrangement links TRBV12-3 or TRBV12-4 to TRBJ2-1; D is ambiguous. V lost 3 bases to trimming and J lost 8 bases, with 5 bases between them. The CDR3 is 11 residues long.

This rearrangement joins TRBV29-1 to TRBJ2-7; D remains unclear. Germline CDR1 SQVTM, CDR2 ANQGSEA. V shed 4 bases and J shed 1 base, with 2 bases lying between them. The CDR3 is 10 residues long. CDR3 nucleotides: TGCAGCGTTGGGTCCTACGAGCAGTACTTC. Protein sequence: CSVGSYEQYF.

V gene TRBV10-2 combines with J gene TRBJ2-1, with 8 bases lining up with TRBD2. CDR3 size: 14 residues. The ends lost 6 bases at V and 9 bases at J; junction bases unmatched: 10. Germline V gene sequence: CDR1 WSHSY, CDR2 SAAADI. The CDR3 DNA is TGCGCCAGCAGATCAGCGGGAGCCAGGGGTGAGCAGTTCTTC. This translates into CASRSAGARGEQFF.

The chain recombines TRBV2 with TRBJ1-5; D is unclear. V gave up 2 bases and J gave up 6 bases, with 5 bases separating them. This CDR3 comprises 12 residues. Per germline, CDR1 SNHLY and CDR2 FYNNEI. The CDR3 sequence is CASSERFQPQHF. The CDR3 DNA follows: TGTGCCAGCAGTGAAAGGTTTCAGCCCCAGCATTTT.

This clone is a singleton in its sample. V gene TRBV3-1 (or the pseudogene TRBV3-2) combines with J gene TRBJ1-5, with no clear D. The germline gives CDR1 LGHDT, CDR2 YNNKEL (reference sequence). With 3 bases removed from V and 7 bases from J, the gap between germline ends came to 10 bases. This CDR3 has 13 residues. CDR3 sequence reads: CASSQGGLQPQHF. In nucleotides, the CDR3 is TGTGCCAGCAGCCAGGGAGGATTACAGCCCCAGCATTTT.

The rearrangement links TRBV6-5 to TRBJ1-2; 10 bases match TRBD1. Trimming removed 6 bases from V and 10 bases from J; junction bases left unmatched: 8. The CDR3 sequence is 13 residues long. Germline V lookup: CDR1 MNHEY, CDR2 SVGAGI. CDR3: CASSNTRQGAYTF. CDR3 in DNA: TGTGCCAGCAGCAACACCCGACAGGGGGCCTACACCTTC.

This sequence joins TRBV28 and TRBJ1-2, with a weak D call TRBD1 (6 bases). Between the trimmed V and J ends, which lost 5 bases and 6 bases, there was a span of 13 bases. CDR3 length: 13 amino acids. Germline CDR1 reads MDHEN; CDR2 reads SYDVKM. CDR3 DNA: TGTGCCAGCAGTCCTCGACAGGTGGATGGCTACACCTTC. It specifies CASSPRQVDGYTF.

The chain's CDR3 is CASSLSWTTYEQYF. The CDR3, as DNA: TGCGCCAGCAGCTTGTCTTGGACGACATACGAGCAGTACTTC. The chain joins TRBV5-1 to TRBJ2-7; D uncertain. This CDR3 comprises 14 residues. CDR1 is SGHRS, CDR2 YFSETQ, per germline. The V and J ends lost 1 base and 4 bases respectively, with 12 bases between them.

This clone was recorded once. The chain recombines TRBV2 with TRBJ1-1; no clear D gene. The CDR3 extends over 16 amino acids. V was trimmed by 0 bases and J by 0 bases, leaving 11 bases between them. Germline-derived CDR1 and CDR2 are SNHLY and FYNNEI. In nucleotides, the CDR3 is TGTGCCAGCAGTGAAGCCTGGGGATCCATGAACACTGAAGCTTTCTTT. This encodes CASSEAWGSMNTEAFF.